This is a list of T cell receptor beta chains from one sample in a study of CD8+CD57+ T cells in acquired aplastic anemia. TCRdb independently ran MiXCR on the reads; one entry per CDR3 protein. This sample has 150,000 to 200,000 distinct CDR3 sequences, with about 60% found just once. Sequencing was carried out using sorted CD4+, CD8+, or CD8+CD57+ T cells (not recorded which) from PBMCs. The receptors were gathered from a human donor in good health. The CDR3 runs from the conserved cysteine through the conserved F or W. D genes are given only for firm matches. Size is stated for part of the rows, as once, few or many counts, or as a class when the clone is expanded.

many | TRBJ2-7 | TRBD2 | TRBV2 | TGTGCCAGCAGTGAAGGACTAGCGGGTTACGAGCAGTACTTC | CASSEGLAGYEQYF
few | TRBJ1-1 | NA | TRBV20-1 | TGCAGTGCTAGACCAGGGTCATTAAACACTGAAGCTTTCTTT | CSARPGSLNTEAFF
many | TRBJ2-7 | NA | TRBV28 | TGTGCCAGCAGTTTGGGCAGGGGACCATACGAGCAGTACTTC | CASSLGRGPYEQYF
many | TRBJ2-2 | TRBD2 | TRBV2 | TGTGCCAGCAGTGGGAGGGGAGGGATCTTAAACACCGGGGAGCTGTTTTTT | CASSGRGGILNTGELFF
many | TRBJ2-3 | TRBD1 | TRBV5-8 | TGTGCCAGCAGGATCGACAGGGAACTCACAGATACGCAGTATTTT | CASRIDRELTDTQYF
NA | TRBJ1-4 | TRBD1 | TRBV20-1 | TGCAGTGCCGGACAGGGATGGGGTGAAAAACTGTTTTTT | CSAGQGWGEKLFF
once | TRBJ1-3 | TRBD1 | TRBV7-3 | TGTGCCAGCAGATCCACAGGGGGAATGAACACCATATATTTT | CASRSTGGMNTIYF
NA | TRBJ1-1 | TRBD1 | TRBV7-9 | TGTGCCAGCAGCTTGAACGACAGGGGGCACACTGAAGCTTTCTTT | CASSLNDRGHTEAFF
once | TRBJ2-7 | NA | TRBV10-3 | TGTGCCATCAGTGCTACAGGCTTACACTACGAGCAGTACTTC | CAISATGLHYEQYF
NA | TRBJ2-1 | TRBD2 | TRBV20-1 | TGCAGTGCTAGAGAGGGTAGCGGGTACAATGAGCAGTTCTTC | CSAREGSGYNEQFF
NA | TRBJ2-1 | TRBD1 | TRBV7-9 | TGTGCCAGCACATCCGAGACAGGGAACAATGAGCAGTTCTTC | CASTSETGNNEQFF
NA | TRBJ1-1 | NA | TRBV2 | TGTGCCAGCAGGGGGAACAGGGAGGAGATCACTGAAGCTTTCTTT | CASRGNREEITEAFF
NA | TRBJ1-6 | TRBD1 | TRBV9 | TGTGCCAGTAACCAGCCAGGGGGGGGATCACCCCTCCACTTT | CASNQPGGGSPLHF
NA | TRBJ2-3 | TRBD2 | TRBV2 | TGTGCCAGCAACAGTGGCGGGAGTACAGATACGCAGTATTTT | CASNSGGSTDTQYF
NA | TRBJ2-6 | TRBD1 | TRBV19 | TGTGCCACGGGACAGGCTGGGGCCAACGTCCTGACTTTC | CATGQAGANVLTF
many | TRBJ2-1 | NA | TRBV5-6 | TGTGCCAGCAGCTCGTCTCAGGGGGAGCAGTTCTTC | CASSSSQGEQFF
NA | TRBJ2-1 | NA | TRBV15 | TGTGCCACCAGTACGACTCTCGGTTCGGACAATGAGCAGTTCTTC | CATSTTLGSDNEQFF
few | TRBJ1-1 | TRBD1 | TRBV9 | TGTGCCAGCAGCGTAGAAACAGGGGGCCTTTCTAACACTTTCTTT | CASSVETGGLSNTFF
NA | TRBJ2-7 | TRBD2 | TRBV20-1 | TGCAGTGCTAAAGGGACTAGCGGGAACTACGAGCAGTACTTC | CSAKGTSGNYEQYF
NA | TRBJ2-1 | TRBD2 | TRBV15 | TGTGCCAGCAGTTTCACCGGACTAGCGGGGATCTACAATGAGCAGTTCTTC | CASSFTGLAGIYNEQFF
NA | TRBJ1-1 | NA | TRBV11-2 | TGTGCCAGCAGCTTAGCTCTTCTGAACACTGAAGCTTTCTTT | CASSLALLNTEAFF
NA | TRBJ2-7 | NA | TRBV6-2/TRBV6-3 | TGTGCCAGCAGTTACTCGTCGACTGGGGTCACCTACGAGCAGTACTTC | CASSYSSTGVTYEQYF